The rows below give T cell receptor beta chains drawn from one sample of a study of blood T cell repertoires in COVID-19. Data came from immunoSEQ multiplex PCR; TCRdb stores just in-frame clones and leaves some out. The table includes around 37,000 clones, approximately 69% detected once. Sequencing was performed on peripheral blood. These receptors all come from an older man with COVID-19, enrolled during active disease. Each CDR3 is given without its conserved first and last residue.

v_gene	j_gene	CDR3aa
TRBV6-5	TRBJ1-5	AGANTGGEGPQH
TRBV6-6	TRBJ2-1	ASSYSGGTYNEQF
TRBV3-1/TRBV3-2	TRBJ2-7	ASSQAQGWQY
TRBV19	TRBJ1-5	ASSIRRQGRFNQPQH
TRBV18	TRBJ1-1	ASSPLKQGKAEAF
TRBV9	TRBJ2-1	ASSVETSGGDEQF
TRBV5-4	TRBJ2-7	ASRWGLSYEQY
TRBV4-3	TRBJ2-1	ASSLPGTGGYNEQF
TRBV5-1	TRBJ2-2	ASSQGQGLGELF
TRBV2	TRBJ1-5	ASTVNNQPQH
TRBV15	TRBJ2-7	ATSGPGQGYEQY
TRBV3-1/TRBV3-2	TRBJ2-5	ASSRRSGGQETQY
TRBV2	TRBJ2-7	ASSESRVAGYEQY
TRBV7-3	TRBJ2-2	ASTRQGSTGELF
TRBV5-6	TRBJ2-7	ASSAVGTGVYEQY
TRBV15	TRBJ1-3	ATSRDLTDGNTIY
TRBV11-2	TRBJ2-3	ASSFRTGTTDTQY
TRBV11-2	TRBJ2-4	ASSPRATSGGSNIQY
TRBV28	TRBJ1-2	ASSPSGGDYGYT
TRBV2	TRBJ2-7	ASRGGLADASYEQY
TRBV6-6	TRBJ1-5	ASSYPEDNQPQH
TRBV19	TRBJ1-2	ASSIEQGANYGYT
TRBV5-6	TRBJ1-2	ASSRTDGYT
TRBV3-1/TRBV3-2	TRBJ1-1	ASSQTTEAF
TRBV19	TRBJ2-1	ASSRLAGGRYSSYNEQF
TRBV6-4	TRBJ2-1	ASSDPLAGGPSF
TRBV7-8	TRBJ1-2	ASSLGRVGVGYT
TRBV10-2	TRBJ1-5	ASMGTANQPQH
TRBV6-5	TRBJ1-2	AARIQGSRGYT
TRBV6-2/TRBV6-3	TRBJ2-7	ASSIVAGTGERY
TRBV5-1	TRBJ2-2	ASSTTGELF
TRBV25-1	TRBJ2-1	ASRAGLAGGPSYNEQF
TRBV12-3/TRBV12-4	TRBJ1-1	ASSDLGNTEAF
TRBV3-1/TRBV3-2	TRBJ1-2	ASSQDQAGGVVRGYT
TRBV4-1	TRBJ2-7	ASSQVGGSPYEQY
TRBV7-9	TRBJ1-2	ASSLSGQGVSRGYT
TRBV30	TRBJ2-3	AWSRDRGHSDTQY
TRBV4-1	TRBJ2-1	ASSQDRGGASYNEQF
TRBV5-1	TRBJ2-1	ASSLRSQGRGNEQF
TRBV7-9	TRBJ1-3	ASSSSTIY
TRBV27	TRBJ2-7	ASSPPSSYEQY
TRBV2	TRBJ1-6	ASNGQGYSPLH
TRBV10-1	TRBJ1-6	ASSLMFDTLTVQGEISPLH
TRBV6-2/TRBV6-3	TRBJ1-1	ASSYPRDRQIQNTEAF
TRBV7-2	TRBJ1-1	ASSARTGWLNVEAF
TRBV12-3/TRBV12-4	TRBJ1-5	ASSLEGGPQH
TRBV21-1	TRBJ1-2	ASSSTDRYGYT
TRBV5-1	TRBJ2-3	ASSRGTSGRGDTQY